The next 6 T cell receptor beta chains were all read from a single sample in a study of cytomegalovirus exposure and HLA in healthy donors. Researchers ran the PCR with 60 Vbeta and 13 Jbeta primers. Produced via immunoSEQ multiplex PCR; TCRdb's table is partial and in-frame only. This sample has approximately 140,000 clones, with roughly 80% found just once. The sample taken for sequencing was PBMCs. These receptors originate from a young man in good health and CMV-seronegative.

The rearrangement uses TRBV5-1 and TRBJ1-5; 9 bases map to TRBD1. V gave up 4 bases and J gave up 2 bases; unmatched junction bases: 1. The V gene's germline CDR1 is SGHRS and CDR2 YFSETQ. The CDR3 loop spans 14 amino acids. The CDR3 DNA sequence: TGCGCCAGCAGCCGGACAGGGGGCAATCAGCCCCAGCATTTT. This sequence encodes CASSRTGGNQPQHF.

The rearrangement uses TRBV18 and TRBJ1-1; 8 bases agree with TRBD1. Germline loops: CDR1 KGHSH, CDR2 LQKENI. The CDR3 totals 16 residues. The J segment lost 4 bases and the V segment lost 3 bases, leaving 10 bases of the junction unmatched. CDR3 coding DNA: TGTGCCAGCTCACCTCGGCAGGGGGCGAGGGGCACTGAAGCTTTCTTT. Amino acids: CASSPRQGARGTEAFF.

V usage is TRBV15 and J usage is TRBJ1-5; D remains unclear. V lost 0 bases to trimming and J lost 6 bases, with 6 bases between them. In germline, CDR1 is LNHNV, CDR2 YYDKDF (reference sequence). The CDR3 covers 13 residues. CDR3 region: CATSRDRVQPQHF. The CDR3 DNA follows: TGTGCCACCAGCAGAGATCGAGTTCAGCCCCAGCATTTT. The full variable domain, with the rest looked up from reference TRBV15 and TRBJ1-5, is DAMVIQNPRYQVTQFGKPVTLSCSQTLNHNVMYWYQQKSSQAPKLLFHYYDKDFNNEADTPDNFQSRRPNTSFCFLDIRSPGLGDTAMYLCATSRDRVQPQHFGDGTRLSIL.

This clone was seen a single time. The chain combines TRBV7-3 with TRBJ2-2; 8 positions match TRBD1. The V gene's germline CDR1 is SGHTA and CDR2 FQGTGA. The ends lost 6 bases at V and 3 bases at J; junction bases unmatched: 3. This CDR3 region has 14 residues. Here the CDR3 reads CASRETGDTGELFF. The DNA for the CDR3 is TGTGCCAGCAGGGAGACAGGGGACACCGGGGAGCTGTTTTTT. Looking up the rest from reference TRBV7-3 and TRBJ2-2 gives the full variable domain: GAGVSQTPSNKVTEKGKYVELRCDPISGHTALYWYRQSLGQGPEFLIYFQGTGAADDSGLPNDRFFAVRPEGSVSTLKIQRTERGDSAVYLCASRETGDTGELFFGEGSRLTVL.

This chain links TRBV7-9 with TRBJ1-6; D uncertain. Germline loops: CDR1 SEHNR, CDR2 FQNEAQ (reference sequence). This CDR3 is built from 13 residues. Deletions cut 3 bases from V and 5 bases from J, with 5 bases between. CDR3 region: CASSFRDNSPLHF. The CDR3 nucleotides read TGTGCCAGCAGCTTTCGGGATAATTCACCCCTCCACTTT.

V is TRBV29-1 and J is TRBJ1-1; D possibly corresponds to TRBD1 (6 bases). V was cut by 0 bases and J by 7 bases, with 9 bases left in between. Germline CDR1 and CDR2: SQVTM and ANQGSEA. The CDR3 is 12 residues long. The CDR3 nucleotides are TGCAGCGTTGAAGATGGGGGCCTTGAAGCTTTCTTT. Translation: CSVEDGGLEAFF.